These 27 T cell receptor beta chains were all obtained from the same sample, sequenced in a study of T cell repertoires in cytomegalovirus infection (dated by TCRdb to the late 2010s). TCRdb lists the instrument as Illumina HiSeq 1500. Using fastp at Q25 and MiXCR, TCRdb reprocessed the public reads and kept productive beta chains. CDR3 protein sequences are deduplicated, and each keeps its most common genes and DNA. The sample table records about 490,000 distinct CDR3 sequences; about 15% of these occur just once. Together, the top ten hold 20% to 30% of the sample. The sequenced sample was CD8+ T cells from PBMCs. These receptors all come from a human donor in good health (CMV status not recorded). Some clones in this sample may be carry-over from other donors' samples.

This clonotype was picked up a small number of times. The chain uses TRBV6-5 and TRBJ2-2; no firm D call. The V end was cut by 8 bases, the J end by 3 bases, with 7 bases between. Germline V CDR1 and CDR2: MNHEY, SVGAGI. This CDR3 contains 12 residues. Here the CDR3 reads CASGYDTGELFF. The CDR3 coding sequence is TGTGCCAGCGGATATGACACCGGGGAGCTGTTTTTT.

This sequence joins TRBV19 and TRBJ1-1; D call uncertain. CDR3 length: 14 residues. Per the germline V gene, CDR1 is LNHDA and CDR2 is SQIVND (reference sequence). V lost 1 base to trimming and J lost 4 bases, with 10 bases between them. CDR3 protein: CASSIGGVGTEAFF. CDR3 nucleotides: TGTGCCAGTAGTATAGGGGGAGTCGGCACTGAAGCTTTCTTT. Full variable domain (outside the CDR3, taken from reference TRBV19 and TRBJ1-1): DGGITQSPKYLFRKEGQNVTLSCEQNLNHDAMYWYRQDPGQGLRLIYYSQIVNDFQKGDIAEGYSVSREKKESFPLTVTSAQKNPTAFYLCASSIGGVGTEAFFGQGTRLTVV.

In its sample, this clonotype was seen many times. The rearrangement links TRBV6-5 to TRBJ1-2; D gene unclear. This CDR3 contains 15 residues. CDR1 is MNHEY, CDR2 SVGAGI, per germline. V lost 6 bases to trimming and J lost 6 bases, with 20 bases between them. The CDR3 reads CASSSSGEAIHGYTF. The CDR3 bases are TGTGCCAGCAGCTCCTCCGGGGAGGCGATACATGGCTACACCTTC.

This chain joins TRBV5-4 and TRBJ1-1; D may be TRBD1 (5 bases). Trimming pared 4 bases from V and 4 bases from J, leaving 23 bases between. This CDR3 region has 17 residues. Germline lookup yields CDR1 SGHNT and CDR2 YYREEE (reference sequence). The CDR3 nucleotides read TGTGCCAGCAGCGTAATAATGGGAGGGGATTTGGTCACTGAAGCTTTCTTT. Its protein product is CASSVIMGGDLVTEAFF.

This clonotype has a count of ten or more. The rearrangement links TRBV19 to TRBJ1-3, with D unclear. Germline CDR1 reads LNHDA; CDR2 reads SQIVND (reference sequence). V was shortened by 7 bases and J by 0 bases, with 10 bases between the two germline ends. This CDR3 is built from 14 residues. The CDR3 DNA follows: TGTGCCAGTACAGGACTGATCTCTGGAAACACCATATATTTT. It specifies CASTGLISGNTIYF.

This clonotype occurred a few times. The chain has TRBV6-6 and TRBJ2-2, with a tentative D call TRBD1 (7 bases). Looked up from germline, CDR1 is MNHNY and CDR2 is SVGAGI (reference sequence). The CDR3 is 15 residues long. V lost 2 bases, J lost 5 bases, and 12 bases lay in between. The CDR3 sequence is CASSYLQGGTGELFF. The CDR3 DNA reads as TGTGCCAGCAGTTACCTTCAGGGGGGAACCGGGGAGCTGTTTTTT.

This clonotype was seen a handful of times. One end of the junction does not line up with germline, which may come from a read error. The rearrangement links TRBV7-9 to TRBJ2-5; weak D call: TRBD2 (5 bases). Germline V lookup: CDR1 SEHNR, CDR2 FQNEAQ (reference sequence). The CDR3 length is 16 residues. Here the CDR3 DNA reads TGTGCCAGCAGCCTCCTCGGGGTCGTTTACCAGGAGACCCAGTACTTC. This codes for CASSLLGVVYQETQYF.

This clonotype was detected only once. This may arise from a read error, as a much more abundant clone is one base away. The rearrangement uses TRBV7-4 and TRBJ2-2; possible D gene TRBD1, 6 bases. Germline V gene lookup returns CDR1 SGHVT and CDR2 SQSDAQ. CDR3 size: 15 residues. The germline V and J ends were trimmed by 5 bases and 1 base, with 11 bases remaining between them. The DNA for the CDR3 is TGTGCCAGCAGCGATGGACAGATGAACACCGGGGAGCTGTTTTTT. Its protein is CASSDGQMNTGELFF.

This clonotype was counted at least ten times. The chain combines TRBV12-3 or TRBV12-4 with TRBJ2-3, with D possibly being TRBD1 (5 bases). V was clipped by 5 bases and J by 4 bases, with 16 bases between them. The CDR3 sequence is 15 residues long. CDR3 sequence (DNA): TGTGCCAGCAGTCTCTTTGGTGGGGCCGCAGATACGCAGTATTTT. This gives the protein CASSLFGGAADTQYF.

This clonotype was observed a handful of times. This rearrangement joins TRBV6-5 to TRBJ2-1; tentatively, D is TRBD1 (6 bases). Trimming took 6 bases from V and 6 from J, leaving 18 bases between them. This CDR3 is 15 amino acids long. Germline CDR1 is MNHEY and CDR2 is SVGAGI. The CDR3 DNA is TGTGCCAGCAGGGGACACCTGATCCCGTCCAATGAGCAGTTCTTC. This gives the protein CASRGHLIPSNEQFF.

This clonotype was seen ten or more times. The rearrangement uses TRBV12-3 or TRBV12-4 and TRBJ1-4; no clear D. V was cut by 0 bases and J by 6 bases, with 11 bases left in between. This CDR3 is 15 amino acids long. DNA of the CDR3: TGTGCCAGCAGTTTAGCGCCGAGTCCTTATGAAAAACTGTTTTTT. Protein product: CASSLAPSPYEKLFF.

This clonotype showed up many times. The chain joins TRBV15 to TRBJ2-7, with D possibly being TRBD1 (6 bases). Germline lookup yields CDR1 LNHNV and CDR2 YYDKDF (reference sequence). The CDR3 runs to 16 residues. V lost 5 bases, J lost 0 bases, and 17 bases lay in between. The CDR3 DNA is TGTGCCACCAGCGACATATCGGGACACCTCTCCTACGAGCAGTACTTC. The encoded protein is CATSDISGHLSYEQYF.

The DNA for the CDR3 is TGCAGTGCTAGAGAGCCGGGGATATCGGACAATGAGCAGTTCTTC. Translated: CSAREPGISDNEQFF. This chain joins TRBV20-1 and TRBJ2-1; possibly TRBD2 for D (5 bases). The CDR3 is 15 amino acids. CDR1 DFQATT and CDR2 SNEGSKA come from the germline V gene (reference sequence). Deletions cut 0 bases from V and 5 bases from J, with 14 bases between.

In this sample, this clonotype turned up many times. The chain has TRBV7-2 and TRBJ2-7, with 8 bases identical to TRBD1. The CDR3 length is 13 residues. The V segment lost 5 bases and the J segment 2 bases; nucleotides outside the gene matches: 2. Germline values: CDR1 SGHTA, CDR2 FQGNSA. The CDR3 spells CASSDRGPYEQYF. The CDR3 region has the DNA TGTGCCAGCAGCGACAGGGGCCCCTACGAGCAGTACTTC.

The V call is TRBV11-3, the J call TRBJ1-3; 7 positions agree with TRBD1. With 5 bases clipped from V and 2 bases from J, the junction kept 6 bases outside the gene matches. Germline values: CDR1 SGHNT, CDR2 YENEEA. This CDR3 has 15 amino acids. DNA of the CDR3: TGTGCCAGCAGCCGGTCGACAGGGACTGGAAACACCATATATTTT. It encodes CASSRSTGTGNTIYF. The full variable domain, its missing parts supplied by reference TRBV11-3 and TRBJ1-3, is EAGVVQSPRYKIIEKKQPVAFWCNPISGHNTLYWYLQNLGQGPELLIRYENEEAVDDSQLPKDRFSAERLKGVDSTLKIQPAELGDSAVYLCASSRSTGTGNTIYFGEGSWLTVV.

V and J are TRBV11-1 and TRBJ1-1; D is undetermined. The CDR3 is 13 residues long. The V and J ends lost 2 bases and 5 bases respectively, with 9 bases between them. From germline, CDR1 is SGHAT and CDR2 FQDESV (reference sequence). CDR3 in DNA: TGTGCCAGCAGCTTACGGGGATGGACTGAAGCTTTCTTT. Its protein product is CASSLRGWTEAFF.

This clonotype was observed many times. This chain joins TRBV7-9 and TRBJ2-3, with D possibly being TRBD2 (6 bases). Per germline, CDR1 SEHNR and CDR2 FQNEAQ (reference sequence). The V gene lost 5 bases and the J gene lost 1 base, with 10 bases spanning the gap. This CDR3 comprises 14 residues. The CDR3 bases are TGTGCCAGCAGCAGGCGGGACCGCACAGATACGCAGTATTTT. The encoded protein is CASSRRDRTDTQYF.

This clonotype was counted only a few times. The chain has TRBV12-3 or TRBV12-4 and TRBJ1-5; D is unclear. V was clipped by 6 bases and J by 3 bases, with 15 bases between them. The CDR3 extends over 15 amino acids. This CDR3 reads CASSLTRGNNQPQHF. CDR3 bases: TGTGCCAGCAGCCTTACTCGGGGTAACAATCAGCCCCAGCATTTT.

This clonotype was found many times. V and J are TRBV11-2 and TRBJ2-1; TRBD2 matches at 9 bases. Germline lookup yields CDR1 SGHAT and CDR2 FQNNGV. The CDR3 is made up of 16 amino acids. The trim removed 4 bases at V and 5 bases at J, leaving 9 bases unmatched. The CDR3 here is CASSSLLAGVHNEQFF. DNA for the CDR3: TGTGCCAGCAGCTCCCTACTAGCGGGCGTTCACAATGAGCAGTTCTTC.

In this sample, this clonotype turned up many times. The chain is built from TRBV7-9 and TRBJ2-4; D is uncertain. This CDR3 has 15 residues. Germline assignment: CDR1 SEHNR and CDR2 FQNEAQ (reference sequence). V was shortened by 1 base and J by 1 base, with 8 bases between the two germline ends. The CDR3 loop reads CASSLVPDAKNIQYF. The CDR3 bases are TGTGCCAGCAGCTTAGTCCCGGACGCCAAAAACATTCAGTACTTC.

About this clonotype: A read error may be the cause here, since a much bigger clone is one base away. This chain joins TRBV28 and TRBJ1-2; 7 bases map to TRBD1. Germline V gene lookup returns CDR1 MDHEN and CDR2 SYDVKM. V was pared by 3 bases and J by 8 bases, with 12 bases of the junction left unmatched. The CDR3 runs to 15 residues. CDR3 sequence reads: CASSFPRDSRRGYTF. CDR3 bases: TGTGCCAGCAGTTTCCCCCGGGACAGCCGGCGGGGCTACACCTTC.

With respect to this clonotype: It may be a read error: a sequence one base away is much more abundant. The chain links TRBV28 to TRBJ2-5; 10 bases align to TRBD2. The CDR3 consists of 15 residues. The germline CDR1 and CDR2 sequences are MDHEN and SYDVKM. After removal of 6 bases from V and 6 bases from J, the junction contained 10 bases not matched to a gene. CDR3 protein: CASSSGLAAEKTQYF. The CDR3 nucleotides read TGTGCCAGCAGCTCCGGACTAGCGGCAGAAAAGACCCAGTACTTC.

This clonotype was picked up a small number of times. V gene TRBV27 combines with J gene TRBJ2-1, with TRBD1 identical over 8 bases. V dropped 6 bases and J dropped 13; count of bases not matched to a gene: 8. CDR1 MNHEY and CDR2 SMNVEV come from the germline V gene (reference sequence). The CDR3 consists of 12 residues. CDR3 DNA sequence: TGTGCCAGCAGACTCGGGACAGGACAACAGTTCTTC. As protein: CASRLGTGQQFF.

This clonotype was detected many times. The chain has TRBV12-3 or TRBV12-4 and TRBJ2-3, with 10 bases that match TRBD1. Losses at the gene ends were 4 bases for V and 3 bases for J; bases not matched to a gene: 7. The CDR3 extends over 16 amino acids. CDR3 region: CASSSARDRGTDTQYF. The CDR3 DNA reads TGTGCCAGCAGTTCCGCTCGGGACAGGGGAACAGATACGCAGTATTTT.

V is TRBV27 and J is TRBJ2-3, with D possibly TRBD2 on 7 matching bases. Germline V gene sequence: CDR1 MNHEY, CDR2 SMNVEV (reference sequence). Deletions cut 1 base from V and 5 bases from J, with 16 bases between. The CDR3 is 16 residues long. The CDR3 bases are TGTGCCAGCAGTTTATTGGCGGGGGCTTTCTTAGATACGCAGTATTTT. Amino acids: CASSLLAGAFLDTQYF.

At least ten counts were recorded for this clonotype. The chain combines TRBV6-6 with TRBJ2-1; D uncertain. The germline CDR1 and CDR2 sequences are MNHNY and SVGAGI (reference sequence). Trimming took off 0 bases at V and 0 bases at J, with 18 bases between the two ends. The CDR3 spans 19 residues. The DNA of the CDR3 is TGTGCCAGCAGTTACTCGAACTTTCTCCTCGAAAGCTCCTACAATGAGCAGTTCTTC. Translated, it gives CASSYSNFLLESSYNEQFF.

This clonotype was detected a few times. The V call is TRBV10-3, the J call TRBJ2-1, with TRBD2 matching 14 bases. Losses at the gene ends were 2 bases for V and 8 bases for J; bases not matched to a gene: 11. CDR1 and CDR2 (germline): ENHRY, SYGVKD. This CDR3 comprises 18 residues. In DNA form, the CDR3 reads TGTGCCATCAGTGAGCCCGATAAGGGACTAGCGGGAGCCTATGAGCAGTTCTTC. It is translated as CAISEPDKGLAGAYEQFF.